This T cell receptor (beta chain) is drawn from a study of cytomegalovirus exposure and HLA in healthy donors. About the study: Earlier findings included 117 million unique TCR beta sequences obtained from about 180 million T cells.

This clone turned up a few times. The antigen is undetermined. Primers: 60 Vbeta forward and 13 Jbeta reverse. Sequencing was performed with immunoSEQ multiplex PCR; in TCRdb, only in-frame clones are kept and a portion is missing. Of 100,000 or so clones listed, under 85% are singletons. Study conclusions and caveats: Analyzed later, association rates of TCRs varied across HLA loci, with DRB1 most and HLA-C fewest. Investigators reported around 150 TCR beta chains as tied to cytomegalovirus. TCR beta V- and J-gene trimming, according to a later analysis, was linked to a missense DCLRE1C variant.

V dropped 2 bases and J dropped 3 bases, with 17 bases sitting between them. CDR3 length equals 16 residues. The germline V gene has CDR1 MNHNS and CDR2 SASEGT. This TCR was recovered from a middle-aged man in good health and CMV-seropositive. Sequenced material: PBMCs. The V and J genes are TRBV6-1 and TRBJ2-7, with a possible D match to TRBD1 (6 bases). The CDR3: CASSELGARGIYEQYF. The CDR3 nucleotides are TGTGCCAGCAGTGAACTGGGGGCCAGGGGAATCTACGAGCAGTACTTC.